This T cell receptor beta chain comes out of a study of blood T cell repertoires in COVID-19. Study-wide context: Sites across the United States, Italy and Spain contributed samples from acute and convalescent COVID-19.

Profiling relied on immunoSEQ multiplex PCR, and the TCRdb table lists in-frame clones only, not all of them. The repertoire holds 190,000 or so clones, 86% seen once, with 2.9% in the top ten. The CDR3 has 16 residues. V lost 1 base, J lost 7 bases, and 7 bases stayed unmatched. Germline-derived CDR1 and CDR2 are LGHNA and YNFKEQ. V is TRBV4-2 and J is TRBJ2-2, with 9 bases lining up with TRBD1. The source of this sequence is a woman aged 25 to 39 with active or convalescent COVID-19. The specimen sequenced was peripheral blood. CDR3 amino acids: CASSQVGTGLVGELFF. The CDR3 DNA reads TGTGCCAGCAGCCAAGTCGGGACAGGGTTGGTCGGGGAGCTGTTTTTT.